What follows describes a single T cell receptor (beta chain). Its target is not known. TCRdb called the 5' RACE reads again in MiXCR, with one record for every CDR3 protein. The table shows a few hundred thousand distinct CDR3 sequences, with roughly 21% occurring only once. V gave up 6 bases and J gave up 5 bases, with 25 bases separating them. The CDR3 is made up of 18 amino acids. Germline-derived CDR1 and CDR2 are MNHNY and SVGAGI (reference sequence). This sample was taken from a study of T-cell memory formation after mild COVID-19. Overall study context: Largely donor-specific sequence clusters came from a couple of donors. General observations from the study: Clones contracting day 15 to 85 were balanced CD4/CD8; later expanders leaned CD4+. CD8+ contracting clones occupied EMRA, while CD4+ ones occupied mainly CM and EM.

This sequence was found in an adult woman who had mild COVID-19 (a few samples of this study predate the infection). Cell type and time point are not known. Sequenced material: PBMCs or a T cell subset sorted from them (not recorded which). The chain links TRBV6-6 to TRBJ2-2; tentatively, D is TRBD2 (7 bases). In DNA form, the CDR3 reads TGTGCCAGCAGCCATAGCTCCCAGGGGAGGGGCTGGACCGGGGAGCTGTTTTTT. Translating it yields CASSHSSQGRGWTGELFF.